These 12 T cell receptor beta chains were all obtained from the same sample, sequenced in a study of CD8 T cells in Susac syndrome (dated by TCRdb to about 2019). Library creation used the immunoSEQ multiplex PCR assay. RNA was extracted using the RNeasy kit, and about 0.45 to 1 ug of the RNA was reverse transcribed with random hexamers. The public reads were reprocessed in TCRdb via fastp at Q25 and MiXCR, keeping in-frame beta chains. Merged by CDR3 protein, the rows form single entries marked with the most common genes and DNA. This sample comprises 120,000 or so distinct CDR3 sequences, around 94% of them detected only once. The ten biggest clones cover about 0.29% of the sample. Sequenced material: CD8+ T cells from PBMCs. The source is a human donor with Susac syndrome.

This clonotype has only one observation. The chain recombines TRBV3-1 with TRBJ2-2, with D possibly matching TRBD1 (6 bases). The CDR3 length is 16 residues. Germline values: CDR1 LGHDT, CDR2 YNNKEL (reference sequence). Trimming cost V 4 bases and J 0 bases, with 12 bases left between them. The CDR3 coding sequence is TGTGCCAGCAGCCGTTTACAGGGCTCGAACACCGGGGAGCTGTTTTTT. Amino acids: CASSRLQGSNTGELFF. Drawing the rest from reference TRBV3-1 and TRBJ2-2, the complete variable domain is DTAVSQTPKYLVTQMGNDKSIKCEQNLGHDTMYWYKQDSKKFLKIMFSYNNKELIINETVPNRFSPKSPDKAHLNLHINSLELGDSAVYFCASSRLQGSNTGELFFGEGSRLTVL.

The gene calls are TRBV7-6 and TRBJ2-3; D is undetermined. With 3 bases removed from V and 0 bases from J, the gap between germline ends came to 10 bases. The CDR3 covers 15 residues. Germline loops: CDR1 SGHVS, CDR2 FNYEAQ. The CDR3 here is CASSFTGSSTDTQYF. The CDR3 DNA is TGTGCCAGCAGCTTTACCGGGTCTAGCACAGATACGCAGTATTTT.

The chain links TRBV19 to TRBJ1-2, with TRBD1 identical over 8 bases. The V and J ends lost 5 bases and 5 bases, in that order; junction bases with no gene match: 7. Germline V gives CDR1 LNHDA, CDR2 SQIVND (reference sequence). CDR3 length equals 14 residues. CDR3 region: CASSAGQGLYGYTF. The CDR3 DNA sequence: TGTGCCAGTAGTGCTGGACAGGGCTTGTATGGCTACACCTTC.

V usage is TRBV29-1 and J usage is TRBJ2-3; 10 bases map to TRBD2. V shed 0 bases, J shed 5 bases, and the junction held 8 bases outside the gene matches. Germline CDR1 and CDR2: SQVTM and ANQGSEA. CDR3 size: 16 residues. The CDR3 nucleotides are TGCAGCGTTGAAGATCCAGCGGGGGGGCCTCAAGATACGCAGTATTTT. Translation: CSVEDPAGGPQDTQYF.

This clonotype ranks as medium-sized. This chain joins TRBV4-1 and TRBJ1-5; the D is unclear. Looked up from germline, CDR1 is MGHRA and CDR2 is YSYEKL. The CDR3 is 16 amino acids. Between the trimmed V and J ends, which lost 1 base and 0 bases, there was a span of 10 bases. CDR3 protein: CASSQGTEHSNQPQHF. In nucleotides, the CDR3 is TGCGCCAGCAGCCAAGGAACAGAGCATAGCAATCAGCCCCAGCATTTT.

The chain recombines TRBV20-1 with TRBJ2-3; TRBD2 matches at 13 bases. This CDR3 has 19 residues. Germline V lookup: CDR1 DFQATT, CDR2 SNEGSKA (reference sequence). Trimming removed 1 base from V and 2 bases from J; junction bases left unmatched: 12. This CDR3 is CSARAILGLAGTYTDTQYF. The CDR3 DNA sequence: TGCAGTGCTAGAGCCATCCTGGGACTAGCGGGGACCTACACAGATACGCAGTATTTT.

This rearrangement joins TRBV12-3 or TRBV12-4 to TRBJ1-2; weak D call: TRBD1 (6 bases). The CDR3 is 12 residues long. The V end lost 8 bases, the J end lost 4 bases, and 11 bases lay between the germline ends. The CDR3 sequence: CASADRAYGYTF. CDR3 nucleotides: TGTGCCAGCGCGGACAGAGCCTATGGCTACACCTTC.

Only one count was recorded for this clonotype. The CDR3 region is CSVGQWAYGYTF. The CDR3 nucleotides are TGCAGCGTTGGGCAGTGGGCCTATGGCTACACCTTC. The chain combines TRBV29-1 with TRBJ1-2; D unclear. The CDR3 spans 12 residues. Germline CDR1 SQVTM, CDR2 ANQGSEA. Trimming stripped 4 bases from V and 4 bases from J, with 10 bases between.

This clonotype showed up just once. J is TRBJ2-7 and V is TRBV12-3 or TRBV12-4, with 7 bases aligning to TRBD1. This CDR3 is 15 amino acids long. The V and J ends lost 3 bases and 0 bases, in that order; junction bases with no gene match: 5. The CDR3 is CASSFGQASSYEQYF. CDR3 in DNA: TGTGCCAGCAGTTTCGGACAGGCGTCCTCCTACGAGCAGTACTTC.

The chain combines TRBV6-5 with TRBJ1-2; D is uncertain. CDR3 length: 17 amino acids. Trimming shortened V by 4 bases and J by 8 bases, and 26 bases separated the two germline ends. Germline V gene lookup returns CDR1 MNHEY and CDR2 SVGAGI. CDR3 loop: CASSSEAEEYRIGGYTF. The CDR3 nucleotides are TGTGCCAGCAGTTCTGAGGCGGAGGAGTATCGAATTGGCGGCTACACCTTC.

This rearrangement joins TRBV6-1 to TRBJ2-3; unclear D gene. The V end lost 5 bases, the J end lost 2 bases, and 17 bases lay between the germline ends. This CDR3 region has 16 residues. Germline lookup yields CDR1 MNHNS and CDR2 SASEGT. The CDR3: CASSQRWSSDTDTQYF. CDR3 in DNA: TGTGCCAGCAGTCAGAGGTGGAGCAGCGACACAGATACGCAGTATTTT.

The rearrangement links TRBV7-2 to TRBJ2-5; perhaps TRBD1 as D (5 bases). From germline, CDR1 is SGHTA and CDR2 FQGNSA. CDR3 length equals 14 residues. Trimming stripped 5 bases from V and 5 bases from J, with 15 bases between. CDR3 DNA sequence: TGTGCCAGCAGCCGGATACAGGTACTGGAGACCCAGTACTTC. It encodes CASSRIQVLETQYF.